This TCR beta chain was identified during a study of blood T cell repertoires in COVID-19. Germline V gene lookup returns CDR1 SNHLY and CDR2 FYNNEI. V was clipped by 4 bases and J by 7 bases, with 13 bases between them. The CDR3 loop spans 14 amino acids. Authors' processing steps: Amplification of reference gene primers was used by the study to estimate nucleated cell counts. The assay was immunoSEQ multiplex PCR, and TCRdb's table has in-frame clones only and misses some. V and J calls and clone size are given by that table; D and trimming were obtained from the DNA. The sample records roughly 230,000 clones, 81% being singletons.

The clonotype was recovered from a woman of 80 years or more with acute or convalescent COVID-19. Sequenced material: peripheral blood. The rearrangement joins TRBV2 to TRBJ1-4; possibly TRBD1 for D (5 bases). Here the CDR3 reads CASSGFSGFEKLFF. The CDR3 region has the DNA TGTGCCAGCAGTGGGTTCTCAGGGTTTGAAAAACTGTTTTTT. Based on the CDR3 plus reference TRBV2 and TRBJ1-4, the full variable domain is EPEVTQTPSHQVTQMGQEVILRCVPISNHLYFYWYRQILGQKVEFLVSFYNNEISEKSEIFDDQFSVERPDGSNFTLKIRSTKLEDSAMYFCASSGFSGFEKLFFGSGTQLSVL.